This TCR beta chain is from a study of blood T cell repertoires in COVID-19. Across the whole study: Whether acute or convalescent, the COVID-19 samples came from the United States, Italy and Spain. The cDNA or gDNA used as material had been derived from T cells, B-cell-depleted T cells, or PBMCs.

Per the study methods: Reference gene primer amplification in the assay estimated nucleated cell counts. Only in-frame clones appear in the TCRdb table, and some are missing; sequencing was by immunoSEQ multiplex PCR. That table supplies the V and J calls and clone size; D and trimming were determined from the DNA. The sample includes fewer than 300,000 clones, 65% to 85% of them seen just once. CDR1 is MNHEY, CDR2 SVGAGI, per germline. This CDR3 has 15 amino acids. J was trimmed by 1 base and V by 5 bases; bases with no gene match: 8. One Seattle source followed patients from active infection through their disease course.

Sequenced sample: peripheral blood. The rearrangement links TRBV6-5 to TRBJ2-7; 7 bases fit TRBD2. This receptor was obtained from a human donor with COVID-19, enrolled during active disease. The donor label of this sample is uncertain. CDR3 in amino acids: CASSTQRGPSYEQYF. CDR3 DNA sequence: TGTGCCAGCAGTACCCAGCGGGGCCCGTCCTACGAGCAGTACTTC.